Below, 22 T cell receptor beta chains from the same sample are listed, as sequenced in a study of shared clonotypes between healthy human individuals. Produced via immunoSEQ multiplex PCR; TCRdb's table is partial and in-frame only. The sample shows around 700,000 clones, 72% of them seen only once. Input material: memory CD4+ T cells sorted from blood. Documented subset: CD45RA-negative fraction. These receptors came from a woman younger than 45 in good health.

The chain combines TRBV6-1 with TRBJ1-3, with D possibly matching TRBD1 (5 bases). The CDR3 has 14 amino acids. V was clipped by 5 bases and J by 0 bases, with 8 bases between them. CDR1 MNHNS and CDR2 SASEGT come from the germline V gene. CDR3 amino acids: CASSTGGSGNTIYF. The CDR3 region has the DNA TGTGCCAGCAGTACAGGAGGCTCTGGAAACACCATATATTTT.

This clone occurred a few times. The rearrangement links TRBV27 to TRBJ1-4, with 7 bases identical to TRBD1. Trimming cost V 6 bases and J 8 bases; bases outside gene matches: 15. This CDR3 is built from 16 residues. Per germline, CDR1 MNHEY and CDR2 SMNVEV (reference sequence). The CDR3 loop is CASRRNPTGRGEKLFF. CDR3 DNA sequence: TGTGCCAGCAGACGAAACCCGACAGGGCGGGGCGAAAAACTGTTTTTT.

The chain couples TRBV29-1 to TRBJ2-7; 7 nucleotides agree with TRBD2. The V gene end was trimmed by 4 bases and the J gene end by 2 bases; junction bases not matched to a gene: 14. In germline, CDR1 is SQVTM, CDR2 ANQGSEA. This CDR3 spans 16 amino acids. The CDR3 sequence is CSVGGGNGRATYEQYF. In nucleotides, the CDR3 is TGCAGCGTTGGGGGGGGGAACGGCAGGGCTACCTACGAGCAGTACTTC.

This rearrangement joins TRBV7-9 to TRBJ1-1; weak D call: TRBD1 (5 bases). The CDR3 contains 15 residues. Germline V gene lookup returns CDR1 SEHNR and CDR2 FQNEAQ (reference sequence). Trimming removed 1 base from V and 5 bases from J, with 14 bases in between. The CDR3 sequence is CASSLGQGSRTEAFF. The DNA of the CDR3 is TGTGCCAGCAGCTTAGGCCAGGGATCCAGGACTGAAGCTTTCTTT.

The V and J genes are TRBV5-1 and TRBJ1-1, with a possible D match to TRBD1 (5 bases). V was pared by 0 bases and J by 4 bases, with 10 bases between. Germline loops: CDR1 SGHRS, CDR2 YFSETQ. There are 14 residues in the CDR3. This chain's CDR3 is CASSLDGGATEAFF. Here the CDR3 DNA reads TGCGCCAGCAGCTTGGATGGAGGGGCCACTGAAGCTTTCTTT.

This clone was seen many times. The chain combines TRBV2 with TRBJ2-3; D call uncertain. CDR3 size: 11 residues. V lost 6 bases and J lost 2, with 3 bases in between. Germline V CDR1 and CDR2: SNHLY, FYNNEI. The CDR3 nucleotides are TGTGCCAGCAGGTACACAGATACGCAGTATTTT. It codes for CASRYTDTQYF.

The CDR3 reads CSVARTSGRTDTQYF. CDR3 nucleotide sequence: TGCAGCGTTGCCCGGACTAGCGGACGCACAGATACGCAGTATTTT. The chain joins TRBV29-1 to TRBJ2-3; TRBD2 aligns across 10 bases. With V trimmed by 4 bases and J by 1 base, 5 bases remained unmatched. CDR1 is SQVTM, CDR2 ANQGSEA, per germline. There are 15 residues in the CDR3.

The chain combines TRBV10-3 with TRBJ2-3, with a weak D call TRBD2 (6 bases). The CDR3 has 14 residues. V was clipped by 4 bases and J by 6 bases, with 14 bases between them. Per germline, CDR1 ENHRY and CDR2 SYGVKD. The CDR3, as DNA: TGTGCCATCAGTGCCGAGACTAGAGCTGATACGCAGTATTTT. Translation: CAISAETRADTQYF.

In DNA, the CDR3 is TGTGCCAGCAGCCAAGGACAGGCCCCGAACACCATATATTTT. Translation: CASSQGQAPNTIYF. This rearrangement joins TRBV5-4 to TRBJ1-3; 7 bases fit TRBD1. Germline V CDR1 and CDR2: SGHNT, YYREEE (reference sequence). V was pared by 4 bases and J by 7 bases, with 8 bases of the junction left unmatched. The CDR3 extends over 14 amino acids.

This clone has just one count. The rearrangement joins TRBV11-2 to TRBJ2-7, with 10 bases lining up with TRBD2. Germline loops: CDR1 SGHAT, CDR2 FQNNGV. Losses at the gene ends were 5 bases for V and 4 bases for J; bases not matched to a gene: 5. The CDR3 contains 14 residues. The CDR3 sequence: CASSVSGRKYEQYF. The DNA for the CDR3 is TGTGCCAGCAGCGTTAGCGGGAGGAAGTACGAGCAGTACTTC.

The chain combines TRBV10-1 with TRBJ2-7; D is unresolved. V shed 6 bases and J shed 3 bases, with 12 bases lying between them. The CDR3 covers 13 residues. Germline-derived CDR1 and CDR2 are WNHNN and SYGVQD (reference sequence). CDR3 nucleotide sequence: TGCGCCAGCAGGGTTTGGCAGGTCTACGAGCAGTACTTC. It encodes CASRVWQVYEQYF.

In its sample, this clone was seen many times. Other nucleotide sequences from this sample produce the same CDR3. V usage is TRBV5-1 and J usage is TRBJ2-1; D uncertain. Trimming removed 0 bases from V and 0 bases from J, with 7 bases in between. Germline V CDR1 and CDR2: SGHRS, YFSETQ. The CDR3 runs 15 residues. CDR3 bases: TGCGCCAGCAGCTTGGATGTGCCCTCCTACAATGAGCAGTTCTTC. This codes for CASSLDVPSYNEQFF.

This chain joins TRBV7-3 and TRBJ2-1, with D possibly matching TRBD2 (7 bases). The CDR3 has 18 residues. The germline V gene encodes CDR1 SGHTA and CDR2 FQGTGA. Trimming shortened V by 1 base and J by 8 bases, and 24 bases separated the two germline ends. CDR3 protein: CASSLIGRSGGAPDEQFF. The DNA of the CDR3 is TGTGCCAGCAGCTTAATTGGCCGGTCGGGGGGCGCCCCAGATGAGCAGTTCTTC.

This clone was counted only a few times. The rearrangement links TRBV5-6 to TRBJ1-1; 7 bases match TRBD1. The V gene's germline CDR1 is SGHDT and CDR2 YYEEEE. This CDR3 is built from 16 residues. Trimming removed 3 bases from V and 0 bases from J; junction bases left unmatched: 8. This CDR3 is CASSWETGWVNTEAFF. For the CDR3, the DNA is TGTGCCAGCAGCTGGGAGACAGGGTGGGTGAACACTGAAGCTTTCTTT.

This clone has only a few counts. This chain links TRBV28 with TRBJ2-1, with 12 bases identical to TRBD1. The CDR3 totals 17 residues. The V gene end was trimmed by 8 bases and the J gene end by 4 bases; junction bases not matched to a gene: 12. Germline CDR1 MDHEN, CDR2 SYDVKM. CDR3 in DNA: TGTGCCAGCTTCTCGGGGGGACAGGGGGCATCTTACAATGAGCAGTTCTTC. Translation gives CASFSGGQGASYNEQFF.

The V call is TRBV7-7, the J call TRBJ2-1, with 11 nucleotides matching TRBD2. Germline loops: CDR1 SSHAT, CDR2 FNYEAQ (reference sequence). The V gene end was trimmed by 4 bases and the J gene end by 6 bases; junction bases not matched to a gene: 5. CDR3 size: 15 residues. The CDR3 region is CASSSGLADLNEQFF. The DNA of the CDR3 is TGTGCCAGCAGCTCGGGACTAGCGGACCTCAATGAGCAGTTCTTC.

This sequence joins TRBV2 and TRBJ2-7, with TRBD1 as a possible D gene (6 bases). CDR1 SNHLY and CDR2 FYNNEI come from the germline V gene. The CDR3 spans 18 residues. Trimming took off 3 bases at V and 3 bases at J, with 24 bases between the two ends. The CDR3 region has the DNA TGTGCCAGCAGTGAGTTTCCCTTGACGGACAGTTTCTTCTACGAGCAGTACTTC. Its protein is CASSEFPLTDSFFYEQYF.

CDR3 nucleotide sequence: TGTGCCAGCAAAAGACATGGAAGGTTCTACGAGCAGTACTTC. Its protein is CASKRHGRFYEQYF. The V call is TRBV27, the J call TRBJ2-7, with D uncertain. V lost 7 bases and J lost 3, with 16 bases in between. CDR3 length: 14 residues. Per germline, CDR1 MNHEY and CDR2 SMNVEV (reference sequence).

This chain links TRBV30 with TRBJ1-4; perhaps TRBD1 as D (5 bases). Between the trimmed V and J ends, which lost 1 base and 6 bases, there was a span of 6 bases. The CDR3 runs 12 residues. Germline assignment: CDR1 GTSNPN and CDR2 SVGIG (reference sequence). The chain's CDR3 is CAWSGGYEKLFF. The CDR3 DNA follows: TGTGCCTGGAGTGGGGGGTATGAAAAACTGTTTTTT.

The chain's CDR3 is CASSIERGEQFF. The CDR3 region has the DNA TGTGCCAGTAGTATCGAGCGGGGTGAGCAGTTCTTC. The V and J genes are TRBV19 and TRBJ2-1; 7 bases agree with TRBD2. The CDR3 contains 12 residues. V lost 3 bases and J lost 9; bases outside the gene matches: 2. Germline V gene sequence: CDR1 LNHDA, CDR2 SQIVND (reference sequence). Filled out from reference TRBV19 and TRBJ2-1, the complete variable domain reads DGGITQSPKYLFRKEGQNVTLSCEQNLNHDAMYWYRQDPGQGLRLIYYSQIVNDFQKGDIAEGYSVSREKKESFPLTVTSAQKNPTAFYLCASSIERGEQFFGPGTRLTVL.

A note on this clone: Other nucleotide sequences from this sample produce the same CDR3. J is TRBJ2-1 and V is TRBV19, with TRBD2 matching over 10 bases. Germline V gene lookup returns CDR1 LNHDA and CDR2 SQIVND (reference sequence). V shed 5 bases and J 7 bases; nucleotides not matched to a gene: 8. This CDR3 has 15 residues. The CDR3 DNA follows: TGTGCCAGTAGTGCCAGCGGGAGGGCCGGGAATGAGCAGTTCTTC. Amino acids: CASSASGRAGNEQFF.

V gene TRBV18 combines with J gene TRBJ1-5; D gene unclear. V was trimmed by 4 bases and J by 7 bases, leaving 8 bases between them. This CDR3 region has 12 residues. Germline values: CDR1 KGHSH, CDR2 LQKENI. The CDR3 sequence is CASSLPLQPQHF. The CDR3 coding sequence is TGTGCCAGCTCACTCCCACTCCAGCCCCAGCATTTT.